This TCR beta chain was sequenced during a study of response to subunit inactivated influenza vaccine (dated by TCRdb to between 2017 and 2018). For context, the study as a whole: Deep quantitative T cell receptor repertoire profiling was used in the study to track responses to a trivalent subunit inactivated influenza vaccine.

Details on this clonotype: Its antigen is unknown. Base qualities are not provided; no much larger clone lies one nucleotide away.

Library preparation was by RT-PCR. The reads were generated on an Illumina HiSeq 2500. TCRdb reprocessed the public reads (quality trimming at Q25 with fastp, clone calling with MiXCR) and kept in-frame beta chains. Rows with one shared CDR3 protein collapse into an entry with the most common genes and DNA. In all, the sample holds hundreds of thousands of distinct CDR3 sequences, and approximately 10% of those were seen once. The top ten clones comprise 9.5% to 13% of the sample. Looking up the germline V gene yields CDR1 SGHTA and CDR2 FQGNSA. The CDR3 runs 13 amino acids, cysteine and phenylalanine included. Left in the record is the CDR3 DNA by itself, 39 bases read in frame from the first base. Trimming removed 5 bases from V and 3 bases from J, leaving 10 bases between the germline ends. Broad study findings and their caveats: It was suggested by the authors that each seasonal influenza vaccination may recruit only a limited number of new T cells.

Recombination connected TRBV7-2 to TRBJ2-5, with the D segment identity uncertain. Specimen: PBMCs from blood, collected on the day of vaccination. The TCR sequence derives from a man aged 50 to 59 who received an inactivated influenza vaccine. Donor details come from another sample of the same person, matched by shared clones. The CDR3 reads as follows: CASSPAREETQYF. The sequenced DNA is TGTGCCAGCAGCCCGGCAAGAGAAGAGACCCAGTACTTC.